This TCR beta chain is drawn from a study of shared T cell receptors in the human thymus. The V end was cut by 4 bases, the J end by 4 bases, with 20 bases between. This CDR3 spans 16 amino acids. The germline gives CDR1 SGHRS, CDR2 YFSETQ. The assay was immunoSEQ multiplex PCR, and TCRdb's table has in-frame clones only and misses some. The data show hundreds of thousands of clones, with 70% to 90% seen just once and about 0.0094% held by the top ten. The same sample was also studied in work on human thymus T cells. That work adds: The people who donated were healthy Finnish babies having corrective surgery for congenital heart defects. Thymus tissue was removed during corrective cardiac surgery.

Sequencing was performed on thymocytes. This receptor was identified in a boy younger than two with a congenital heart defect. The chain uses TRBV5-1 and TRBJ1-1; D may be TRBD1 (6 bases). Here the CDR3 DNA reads TGCGCCAGCAGCCTGAAGGATCGGGGACAAACCACTGAAGCTTTCTTT. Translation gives CASSLKDRGQTTEAFF.